Sequencing of this TCR beta chain was carried out in a study of blood T cell repertoires in COVID-19. Looking at the study overall: Acute and convalescent COVID-19 samples came from the United States, Italy and Spain. In each case, the material was cDNA or gDNA derived from T cells, B-cell-depleted T cells, or PBMCs.

Per the original data handling: It was from reference gene primer amplification that nucleated cell counts were estimated. Sequenced by immunoSEQ multiplex PCR; TCRdb stores in-frame clones only, minus some. V and J calls and clone size are copied from that table; D and trimming were computed from the DNA. The data contain about 200,000 clones, approximately 88% of them singletons. Germline-derived CDR1 and CDR2 are SGHDT and YYEEEE. With V trimmed by 0 bases and J by 4 bases, 2 bases remained unmatched. CDR3 length: 14 residues. The chain combines TRBV5-6 with TRBJ2-7; 9 positions agree with TRBD1. This TCR derives from a man aged 35 to 55 with acute or convalescent COVID-19. Sequenced input: peripheral blood. DNA of the CDR3: TGTGCCAGCAGCTTGGGGGACAGGGAATACGAGCAGTACTTC. Amino acids: CASSLGDREYEQYF.